These 14 T cell receptor beta chains were all obtained from the same sample, sequenced in a study of control samples from healthy donors and cancer patients. Measured with immunoSEQ multiplex PCR; TCRdb has only the in-frame clones, and not every one. The sample consists of 260,000 or so clones, almost 85% of them appearing once. The sequenced sample was PBMCs. Receptors originate from a woman between 55 and 75 years old with lung cancer.

This clone was detected only a few times. The chain combines TRBV6-1 with TRBJ1-1; D is possibly TRBD1 (5 bases). Between the trimmed V and J ends, which lost 2 bases and 4 bases, there was a span of 11 bases. Germline V lookup: CDR1 MNHNS, CDR2 SASEGT. The CDR3 runs 14 residues. CDR3 DNA sequence: TGTGCCAGCAGTGAATTTGGGGGGGGCACTGAAGCTTTCTTT. It encodes CASSEFGGGTEAFF.

This clone came up once. The gene calls are TRBV27 and TRBJ1-2, with 8 bases lining up with TRBD1. The CDR3 consists of 15 residues. Trimming at V came to 5 bases and at J to 3 bases, leaving 8 bases not matched to a gene. Germline V gives CDR1 MNHEY, CDR2 SMNVEV (reference sequence). The CDR3 region has the DNA TGTGCCAGCAGTATAACCGGGACAGGACACTATGGCTACACCTTC. Its translation is CASSITGTGHYGYTF.

The rearrangement joins TRBV10-2 to TRBJ2-1; D possibly corresponds to TRBD1 (5 bases). Germline CDR1 WSHSY, CDR2 SAAADI. Between the trimmed V and J ends, which lost 8 bases and 8 bases, there was a span of 13 bases. The CDR3 covers 12 residues. The CDR3 region is CASCRARDEQFF. Written as DNA, the CDR3 is TGCGCCAGCTGCAGGGCACGCGATGAGCAGTTCTTC.

This clone was observed a few times. The chain uses TRBV27 and TRBJ2-7; 12 bases are a match to TRBD1. The germline gives CDR1 MNHEY, CDR2 SMNVEV (reference sequence). Trimming took 8 bases from V and 4 from J; bases not matched to a gene: 3. The CDR3 runs 13 residues. CDR3 in amino acids: CASGTGGAYEQYF. CDR3 sequence (DNA): TGTGCCAGCGGGACAGGGGGCGCGTACGAGCAGTACTTC.

DNA of the CDR3: TGTGCCAGCTCACCCGAAAGATACAATGAGCAGTTCTTC. Its protein is CASSPERYNEQFF. J is TRBJ2-1 and V is TRBV18; no firm D call. The CDR3 consists of 13 residues. Germline V CDR1 and CDR2: KGHSH, LQKENI. Trimming left V 3 bases short and J 4 bases short, with 7 bases between.

The chain couples TRBV10-3 to TRBJ1-3; possible D gene TRBD1, 5 bases. The germline CDR1 and CDR2 sequences are ENHRY and SYGVKD. CDR3 length: 15 residues. V dropped 7 bases and J dropped 0 bases, with 13 bases sitting between them. The CDR3 sequence is CAIKPQGASGNTIYF. CDR3 nucleotide sequence: TGTGCCATCAAACCCCAGGGCGCCTCTGGAAACACCATATATTTT.

This clone was counted between two and nine times. The J gene is TRBJ2-7, the V gene TRBV2; D call uncertain. Trimming removed 0 bases at V and 7 bases at J, with 10 bases between. The CDR3 contains 13 residues. Looked up from germline, CDR1 is SNHLY and CDR2 is FYNNEI. CDR3: CASSEALGLEQYF. The CDR3 DNA reads TGTGCCAGCAGTGAAGCGCTTGGCCTTGAGCAGTACTTC.

The chain recombines TRBV10-1 with TRBJ2-7, with D tentatively TRBD1 (6 bases). Germline assignment: CDR1 WNHNN and CDR2 SYGVQD (reference sequence). Between the trimmed V and J ends, which lost 5 bases and 6 bases, there was a span of 14 bases. CDR3 length: 13 residues. DNA of the CDR3: TGCGCCAGCAGTAGGGACCCAGGGGCCGAGCAGTACTTC. This sequence encodes CASSRDPGAEQYF.

The chain joins TRBV19 to TRBJ1-1, with D maybe TRBD1 (6 bases). Trimming removed 5 bases from V and 6 bases from J, with 16 bases in between. The CDR3 loop spans 14 amino acids. Germline V gives CDR1 LNHDA, CDR2 SQIVND (reference sequence). The CDR3 DNA reads as TGTGCCAGTAGTGTCCAACAGGGAAGCGCTGAAGCTTTCTTT. Encoded protein: CASSVQQGSAEAFF. Combining the CDR3 with reference TRBV19 and TRBJ1-1 gives the whole variable domain DGGITQSPKYLFRKEGQNVTLSCEQNLNHDAMYWYRQDPGQGLRLIYYSQIVNDFQKGDIAEGYSVSREKKESFPLTVTSAQKNPTAFYLCASSVQQGSAEAFFGQGTRLTVV.

The chain recombines TRBV6-4 with TRBJ1-2; D may be TRBD1 (5 bases). Germline CDR1 and CDR2: MRHNA and SNTAGT. The CDR3 is made up of 15 amino acids. V gave up 7 bases and J gave up 7 bases, with 22 bases separating them. The CDR3 loop is CASTSSGTGICGYTF. CDR3 DNA sequence: TGTGCCAGCACCTCTTCCGGGACTGGGATTTGTGGCTACACCTTC.

The gene calls are TRBV6-5 and TRBJ1-1, with D tentatively TRBD1 (5 bases). The CDR3 loop spans 14 amino acids. Germline CDR1 reads MNHEY; CDR2 reads SVGAGI. Deletions cut 8 bases from V and 0 bases from J, with 13 bases between. The CDR3 is CASGHGTLNTEAFF. CDR3 in DNA: TGTGCCAGCGGTCACGGGACGTTGAACACTGAAGCTTTCTTT.

The chain carries TRBV6-5 and TRBJ2-1, with 8 bases that match TRBD1. Germline lookup yields CDR1 MNHEY and CDR2 SVGAGI. The CDR3 runs to 15 residues. The V and J ends lost 6 bases and 5 bases, in that order; junction bases with no gene match: 9. The CDR3 DNA reads as TGTGCCAGCAGCCCCGGGACAGGTTTTCACAATGAGCAGTTCTTC. Protein: CASSPGTGFHNEQFF.

The chain is built from TRBV5-4 and TRBJ2-7; D gene ambiguous. Trimming removed 0 bases at V and 6 bases at J, with 4 bases between. The CDR3 runs to 11 residues. CDR1 and CDR2 (germline): SGHNT, YYREEE (reference sequence). The CDR3, as DNA: TGTGCCAGCAGCTTGGCGGCCGAGCAGTACTTC. This encodes CASSLAAEQYF.

The chain joins TRBV15 to TRBJ2-7; 9 bases line up with TRBD1. The CDR3 runs 15 residues. V gave up 0 bases and J gave up 2 bases; unmatched junction bases: 2. The germline V gene has CDR1 LNHNV and CDR2 YYDKDF (reference sequence). The CDR3 spells CATSREQGAPYEQYF. In nucleotides, the CDR3 is TGTGCCACCAGCAGAGAACAGGGGGCCCCCTACGAGCAGTACTTC.